What follows are 9 T cell receptor beta chains derived from one specimen sequenced in a study of T cell responses to AZD1222 COVID-19 vaccine. Assay: immunoSEQ multiplex PCR; the TCRdb copy retains only in-frame clones and omits some. The sample contains about 57,000 clones, around 86% of which appear only once. Source: peripheral blood, taken on day 0 of AZD1222 vaccination. The receptor source for this set is an adult in good health.

The rearrangement joins TRBV6-1 to TRBJ1-1; 8 nucleotides agree with TRBD1. CDR3 length: 15 residues. Germline V gene lookup returns CDR1 MNHNS and CDR2 SASEGT. The J segment lost 1 base and the V segment lost 1 base, leaving 2 bases of the junction unmatched. Here the CDR3 reads CASSEGGQANTEAFF. In DNA form, the CDR3 reads TGTGCCAGCAGTGAAGGGGGACAGGCGAACACTGAAGCTTTCTTT.

This chain links TRBV20-1 with TRBJ2-7, with D uncertain. The CDR3 is 12 residues long. With 3 bases removed from V and 6 bases from J, the gap between germline ends came to 12 bases. The germline CDR1 and CDR2 sequences are DFQATT and SNEGSKA (reference sequence). CDR3 in DNA: TGCAGTGCTAGTCCGGCCATTGCCGAGCAGTACTTC. Translating it yields CSASPAIAEQYF.

The J gene is TRBJ1-3, the V gene TRBV29-1; D is uncertain. The CDR3 runs to 15 residues. V gave up 2 bases and J gave up 1 base, with 12 bases separating them. Per the germline V gene, CDR1 is SQVTM and CDR2 is ANQGSEA. The CDR3 loop reads CSVERRSPSGNTIYF. As DNA, the CDR3 is TGCAGCGTTGAACGGCGGAGTCCGTCTGGAAACACCATATATTTT. Complete variable domain (other parts from reference TRBV29-1 and TRBJ1-3): SAVISQKPSRDICQRGTSLTIQCQVDSQVTMMFWYRQQPGQSLTLIATANQGSEATYESGFVIDKFPISRPNLTFSTLTVSNMSPEDSSIYLCSVERRSPSGNTIYFGEGSWLTVV.

In its sample, this clone ranks as medium-sized (0.01 to 0.1%). The V and J genes are TRBV6-5 and TRBJ2-1; 8 bases fit TRBD1. V lost 0 bases to trimming and J lost 6 bases; unmatched junction nucleotides: 4. Germline assignment: CDR1 MNHEY and CDR2 SVGAGI. The CDR3 runs to 15 residues. The CDR3 loop reads CASSYSQGASNEQFF. DNA of the CDR3: TGTGCCAGCAGTTACTCTCAGGGGGCGAGCAATGAGCAGTTCTTC.

The chain joins TRBV28 to TRBJ1-2; tentatively, D is TRBD1 (5 bases). Germline CDR1 is MDHEN and CDR2 is SYDVKM. Trimming shortened V by 3 bases and J by 5 bases, and 13 bases separated the two germline ends. CDR3 length equals 14 residues. CDR3 DNA: TGTGCCAGCAGTTTGGTAGGGACTGGTTATGGCTACACCTTC. It specifies CASSLVGTGYGYTF.

The genes are TRBV18 and TRBJ2-5; TRBD1 agrees at 7 bases. Germline lookup yields CDR1 KGHSH and CDR2 LQKENI. J lost 4 bases, V lost 4 bases, and 6 bases had no gene match. This CDR3 contains 14 residues. CDR3 protein: CASSRAQGVETQYF. The DNA for the CDR3 is TGTGCCAGCTCACGGGCTCAGGGGGTAGAGACCCAGTACTTC.

This chain joins TRBV5-1 and TRBJ2-7; D remains ambiguous. The V end lost 3 bases, the J end lost 1 base, and 14 bases lay between the germline ends. The CDR3 loop spans 15 amino acids. In germline, CDR1 is SGHRS, CDR2 YFSETQ. For the CDR3, the DNA is TGCGCCAGCAGCTCCGACGGTGGAACATCCTACGAGCAGTACTTC. Translation: CASSSDGGTSYEQYF.

In DNA, the CDR3 is TGTGCCACCAAAGGGGGGGCCAACGTCCTGACTTTC. It translates to CATKGGANVLTF. The chain employs TRBV24-1 and TRBJ2-6, with D hard to call. This CDR3 spans 12 amino acids. V lost 8 bases and J 4 bases, leaving 5 bases between the germline ends. From germline, CDR1 is KGHDR and CDR2 SFDVKD.

This sequence joins TRBV7-8 and TRBJ1-2, with D unclear. CDR1 is SGHVS and CDR2 is FQNEAQ in the germline V gene. The CDR3 has 14 residues. The V end lost 6 bases, the J end lost 4 bases, and 15 bases lay between the germline ends. The CDR3 loop is CASSLGYQSYGYTF. The CDR3 nucleotides are TGTGCCAGCAGTCTAGGTTATCAGAGCTATGGCTACACCTTC.